One sample yielded the 20 T cell receptor beta chains listed below, sequenced in a study of breast tumors, draining lymph nodes, adjacent tissues. Axillary draining lymph nodes of breast cancer patients supplied the node samples. A single record per CDR3 protein comes from TCRdb applying MiXCR to the multiplex PCR reads. The sample holds some 83,000 distinct CDR3 sequences; about 21% are singletons and the top ten take around 2.4%. Sample: axillary lymph node tissue. These receptor sequences come from a female donor with breast cancer. Some clones in this sample may be carry-over from other donors' samples.

This clonotype was seen many times. The gene calls are TRBV2 and TRBJ2-7, with TRBD1 identical over 9 bases. Germline lookup yields CDR1 SNHLY and CDR2 FYNNEI. The junction had 4 bases not matched to a gene; V was cut back by 4 bases and J by 0 bases. The CDR3 runs to 15 residues. In DNA, the CDR3 is TGTGCCAGCAGTGGGGGACAGGGAGCCTCCTACGAGCAGTACTTC. This encodes CASSGGQGASYEQYF.

This clonotype was seen many times. The rearrangement links TRBV9 to TRBJ1-4; 8 positions match TRBD1. There are 14 residues in the CDR3. Trimming removed 1 base from V and 8 bases from J; junction bases left unmatched: 4. CDR1 is SGDLS, CDR2 YYNGEE, per germline. The CDR3 sequence is CASSVTDRVEKLFF. CDR3 in DNA: TGTGCCAGCAGCGTAACGGACAGGGTCGAAAAACTGTTTTTT.

This clonotype has ten or more counts. This chain links TRBV30 with TRBJ1-3, with D unclear. V lost 6 bases to trimming and J lost 3 bases, with 9 bases between them. Germline V gene sequence: CDR1 GTSNPN, CDR2 SVGIG (reference sequence). The CDR3 loop spans 12 amino acids. In nucleotides, the CDR3 is TGTGCCTGTCCGCTCCTTGGAAACACCATATATTTT. This encodes CACPLLGNTIYF.

The chain has TRBV24-1 and TRBJ2-7; 12 bases match TRBD1. The V and J ends lost 5 bases and 7 bases, in that order; junction bases with no gene match: 8. Looked up from germline, CDR1 is KGHDR and CDR2 is SFDVKD. CDR3 size: 15 residues. CDR3 region: CATSGSGQGAGEQYF. CDR3 sequence (DNA): TGTGCCACCAGTGGATCGGGACAGGGGGCGGGGGAGCAGTACTTC.

The rearrangement uses TRBV27 and TRBJ2-1; D possibly corresponds to TRBD1 (5 bases). Trimming took 7 bases from V and 2 from J, leaving 9 bases between them. In germline, CDR1 is MNHEY, CDR2 SMNVEV (reference sequence). The CDR3 spans 13 residues. DNA for the CDR3: TGTGCCAGCAAAAAGACAGCCTACAATGAGCAGTTCTTC. This gives the protein CASKKTAYNEQFF.

Concerning this clonotype: A much larger clone differs from this one at a single base, so this may be a read error. Since the CDR3 does not end with the conserved phenylalanine or tryptophan, this likely comes from a read error. This chain uses TRBV12-3 or TRBV12-4 with TRBJ2-2; 10 bases match TRBD2. The length of the CDR3 is 15 residues. J gave up 6 bases and V 1 base, and 2 bases lay outside the gene matches. This chain's CDR3 is CASSLGLAGAGELFV. The CDR3 nucleotides are TGTGCCAGCAGTTTAGGGCTAGCGGGGGCCGGGGAGCTGTTTGTT.

This clonotype came up many times. The V gene is TRBV5-8, the J gene TRBJ1-2; TRBD1 matches 7 bases. The CDR3 is 15 amino acids. V shed 4 bases and J 4 bases; nucleotides not matched to a gene: 10. Germline CDR1 reads SGHTS; CDR2 reads YDEGEE. CDR3 sequence (DNA): TGTGCCAGCAGCACCTCCCGACAGGGATCCTATGGCTACACCTTC. Amino acid sequence: CASSTSRQGSYGYTF.

This clonotype appeared many times. DNA for the CDR3: TGCGCCAGCAAAGGGAACACCGGGGAGCTGTTTTTT. It codes for CASKGNTGELFF. The chain uses TRBV5-1 and TRBJ2-2; D is unclear. The V and J ends lost 6 bases and 1 base respectively, with 4 bases between them. CDR1 SGHRS and CDR2 YFSETQ come from the germline V gene. CDR3 length: 12 residues.

V usage is TRBV10-3 and J usage is TRBJ1-1; 7 bases align to TRBD1. This CDR3 region has 13 residues. Unmatched junction bases numbered 10, after V lost 10 bases and J lost 5 bases. The germline gives CDR1 ENHRY, CDR2 SYGVKD. The CDR3 DNA is TGTGCCACCGTGGACAGGAGGGGGACTGAAGCTTTCTTT. Its translation: CATVDRRGTEAFF.

This clonotype appeared many times. The chain couples TRBV27 to TRBJ1-6, with 8 bases aligning to TRBD1. The CDR3 is 15 residues long. CDR1 MNHEY and CDR2 SMNVEV come from the germline V gene (reference sequence). The V segment lost 4 bases and the J segment 10 bases; nucleotides outside the gene matches: 9. The CDR3 loop reads CASSSRTGLGSPLHF. DNA for the CDR3: TGTGCCAGCAGTTCAAGGACAGGGTTAGGATCACCCCTCCACTTT.

There are many counts of this clonotype. The V gene is TRBV10-3, the J gene TRBJ2-7; 7 nucleotides match TRBD2. This CDR3 region has 15 residues. J gave up 2 bases and V 0 bases, and 4 bases lay outside the gene matches. Germline CDR1 ENHRY, CDR2 SYGVKD. CDR3 loop: CAISESGTTTYEQYF. The CDR3 nucleotides read TGTGCCATCAGTGAGTCGGGGACTACCACCTACGAGCAGTACTTC.

V usage is TRBV11-2 and J usage is TRBJ2-1; 9 nucleotides match TRBD2. V lost 5 bases, J lost 14 bases, and 7 bases stayed unmatched. Germline V gene sequence: CDR1 SGHAT, CDR2 FQNNGV. The CDR3 spans 12 residues. Here the CDR3 DNA reads TGTGCCAGCAGCCTTCCGGGACTAGCAGAGTTCTTC. Protein sequence: CASSLPGLAEFF.

With regard to this clonotype: This may be a read error, as it is one base from a much larger clone. The chain combines TRBV7-2 with TRBJ1-5; D not resolved. Germline V gives CDR1 SGHTA, CDR2 FQGNSA. The CDR3 sequence is 15 residues long. CDR3 coding DNA: TGTGCCAGCGGCTTTAGTTCCCAAAACAATCAGCCCCAGCATTTT. This translates into CASGFSSQNNQPQHF.

This clonotype occurred many times. The J gene is TRBJ2-7, the V gene TRBV7-8; 7 nucleotides line up with TRBD2. The V gene end was trimmed by 1 base and the J gene end by 1 base; junction bases not matched to a gene: 7. Germline V lookup: CDR1 SGHVS, CDR2 FQNEAQ. The CDR3 runs 16 residues. CDR3 in amino acids: CASSLVGGWGSYEQYF. In DNA, the CDR3 is TGTGCCAGCAGCTTAGTGGGGGGGTGGGGGTCCTACGAGCAGTACTTC.

About this clonotype itself: This is likely a read error, given that the CDR3 carries no conserved phenylalanine or tryptophan at its end. The rearrangement joins TRBV6-1 to TRBJ1-5; D is possibly TRBD1 (5 bases). From germline, CDR1 is MNHNS and CDR2 SASEGT. Trimming left V 3 bases short and J 7 bases short, with 16 bases between. This CDR3 contains 15 residues. This CDR3 is CASSDSLPGRQPQHL. The CDR3, as DNA: TGTGCCAGCAGTGATTCCCTTCCAGGGAGGCAGCCCCAGCATCTT.

This clonotype was seen at least ten times. This chain connects TRBV11-2 to TRBJ2-7; 10 positions match TRBD1. The CDR3 has 14 amino acids. V lost 4 bases to trimming and J lost 5 bases; unmatched junction nucleotides: 5. Germline loops: CDR1 SGHAT, CDR2 FQNNGV. CDR3 amino acids: CASSSPGQGHEQYF. CDR3 nucleotide sequence: TGTGCCAGCAGCTCGCCGGGACAGGGGCACGAGCAGTACTTC.

At least ten counts were recorded for this clonotype. This chain uses TRBV12-3 or TRBV12-4 with TRBJ2-3; D gene uncertain. The V end lost 3 bases, the J end lost 0 bases, and 7 bases lay between the germline ends. The CDR3 is made up of 14 amino acids. The CDR3 nucleotides are TGTGCCAGCAGTTTTACGGCCAGCACAGATACGCAGTATTTT. It codes for CASSFTASTDTQYF.

This clonotype occurred many times. The V gene is TRBV3-2, the J gene TRBJ2-5; the table's D call TRBD2 went unverified against the DNA. TRBV3-2 is described as a pseudogene. The CDR3 sequence is 14 residues long. The CDR3 is CASSRSGPQETQYF. CDR3 in DNA: TGTGCCAGCAGCCGTAGCGGTCCACAAGAGACCCAGTACTTC.

This clonotype showed up many times. This rearrangement joins TRBV11-2 to TRBJ2-7; D may match TRBD1 or TRBD2 (6 bases each). The germline V gene encodes CDR1 SGHAT and CDR2 FQNNGV. There are 12 residues in the CDR3. Trimming removed 11 bases from V and 2 bases from J, with 13 bases in between. CDR3 region: CAVGGQAYEQYF. CDR3 in DNA: TGTGCCGTCGGGGGACAAGCCTACGAGCAGTACTTC.

This chain uses TRBV5-4 with TRBJ1-1; D is possibly TRBD1 (5 bases). CDR1 SGHNT and CDR2 YYREEE come from the germline V gene (reference sequence). CDR3 length equals 15 residues. V was cut by 4 bases and J by 4 bases, with 17 bases left in between. CDR3 region: CASSPDLWGSTEAFF. The CDR3 bases are TGTGCCAGCAGCCCTGACCTCTGGGGGTCCACTGAAGCTTTCTTT.